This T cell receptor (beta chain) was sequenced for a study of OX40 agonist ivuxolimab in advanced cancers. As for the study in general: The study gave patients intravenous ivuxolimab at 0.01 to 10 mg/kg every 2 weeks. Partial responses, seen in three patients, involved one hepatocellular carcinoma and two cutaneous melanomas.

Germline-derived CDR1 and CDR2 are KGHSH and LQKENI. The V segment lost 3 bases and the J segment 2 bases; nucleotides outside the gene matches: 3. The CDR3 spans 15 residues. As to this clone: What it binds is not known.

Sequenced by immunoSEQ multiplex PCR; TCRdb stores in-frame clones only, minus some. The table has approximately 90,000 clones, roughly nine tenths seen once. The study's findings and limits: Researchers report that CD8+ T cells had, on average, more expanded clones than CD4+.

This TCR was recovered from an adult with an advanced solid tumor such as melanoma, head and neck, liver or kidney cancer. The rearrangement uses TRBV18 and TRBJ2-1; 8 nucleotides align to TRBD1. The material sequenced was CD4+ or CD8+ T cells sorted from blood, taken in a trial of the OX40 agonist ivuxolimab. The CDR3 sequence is CASSPGTGPYNEQFF. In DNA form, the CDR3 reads TGTGCCAGCTCACCCGGGACAGGTCCCTACAATGAGCAGTTCTTC.